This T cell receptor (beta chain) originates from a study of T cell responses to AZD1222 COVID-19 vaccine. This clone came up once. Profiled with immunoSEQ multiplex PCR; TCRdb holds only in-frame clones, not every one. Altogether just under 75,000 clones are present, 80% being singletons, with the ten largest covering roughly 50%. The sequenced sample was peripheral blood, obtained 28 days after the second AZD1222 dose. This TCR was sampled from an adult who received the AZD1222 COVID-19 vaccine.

CDR3: CASSQESGGARPLHF. The CDR3 region has the DNA TGTGCCAGCAGCCAAGAGTCAGGGGGCGCCCGACCCCTCCACTTT. The J gene is TRBJ1-6, the V gene TRBV4-2; 8 bases match TRBD1. Germline CDR1 LGHNA, CDR2 YNFKEQ. The V segment lost 0 bases and the J segment 12 bases; nucleotides outside the gene matches: 7. The CDR3 is made up of 15 amino acids.